This TCR beta chain was captured in a study of CD8+ T cells in alopecia areata. Study-wide context: C3H/HeJ donors aged roughly 6-13 months with spontaneous alopecia supplied skin grafted onto roughly 7-11-week-old female C3H/HeJ mice.

Sequencing relied on a cDNA template that was reverse transcribed from extracted RNA. Clones were sequenced by immunoSEQ multiplex PCR, and TCRdb holds only the in-frame ones, with some missing. Altogether roughly 260,000 clones were found in the sample, and no singletons occur. The CDR3 has 14 residues. Germline-derived CDR1 and CDR2 are NSQYPW and LRSPGD (reference sequence). Notes on this clone: Its specificity is unknown. These gene names are mouse names. The read terminates 4 residues before the CDR3 end, so the remaining end is supplied by the germline J gene.

General study points: The study found higher clonality in lesional than normal scalp, especially in alopecia totalis/universalis. In patients, TCRs were shared less clearly than in mice, and HLA may possibly be involved. Besides other cells, scalp samples also yield sequences of resident alphabeta T cells from normal skin.

It was with CD4, CD8alpha, NKG2D, NKG2ACE and other markers that pooled cutaneous lymph node cells were sorted. The V and J genes are TRBV1 and TRBJ2-7; 7 bases line up with TRBD2. The specimen sequenced was CD4+ T cells sorted from a lymph node. The sequence derives from a C3H/HeJ mouse with alopecia areata. Mouse strain MHC haplotype: H2-k. The DNA read from the CDR3 is TGCACCTGCAGTGCAGATGTCTGGGGGTAT. It yields the protein CTCSADVWGY. The full CDR3 protein reads CTCSADVWGYEQYF.